A selection of T cell receptor beta chains follows, all from one sample in a study of shared clonotypes between healthy human individuals. The assay was immunoSEQ multiplex PCR, and TCRdb's table has in-frame clones only and misses some. The table includes roughly 1,800,000 clones, just under 95% detected once. The sample consisted of naive CD8+ T cells sorted from blood. The receptors stem from a man younger than 35 in good health. Each CDR3 is given with its conserved first and last residue. D genes are given only for firm matches. Size values are once, few and many counts, or a class for expanded clones, and some rows have none.

D: .
size: .
J: TRBJ1-2
V: TRBV6-5
CDR3: CASSPSAPGYGYTF
DNA: TGTGCCAGCAGTCCCTCAGCTCCCGGATATGGCTACACCTTC

D: .
size: .
J: TRBJ2-3
V: TRBV5-1
CDR3: CASSPSGDTQYF
DNA: TGCGCCAGCAGCCCAAGCGGCGATACGCAGTATTTT

D: TRBD2
size: .
J: TRBJ2-3
V: TRBV27
CDR3: CASSPRTSGASTDTQYF
DNA: TGTGCCAGCAGTCCCAGGACTAGCGGGGCTAGCACAGATACGCAGTATTTT

D: .
size: .
J: TRBJ2-2
V: TRBV5-6
CDR3: CASSLFGVANTGELFF
DNA: TGTGCCAGCAGCTTGTTTGGGGTCGCGAACACCGGGGAGCTGTTTTTT

D: TRBD2
size: once
J: TRBJ2-1
V: TRBV2
CDR3: CASSGRLAAGNEQFF
DNA: TGTGCCAGCAGTGGCAGACTAGCGGCCGGAAATGAGCAGTTCTTC

D: TRBD2
size: .
J: TRBJ2-7
V: TRBV10-3
CDR3: CAISEPGLAPEQYF
DNA: TGTGCCATCAGTGAGCCTGGACTAGCTCCCGAGCAGTACTTC

D: TRBD1
size: .
J: TRBJ1-6
V: TRBV6-5
CDR3: CASSYGGTGDSPLHF
DNA: TGTGCCAGCAGTTACGGCGGGACAGGGGATTCACCCCTCCACTTT

D: TRBD2
size: .
J: TRBJ2-7
V: TRBV7-6
CDR3: CASSYGLAGGEQYF
DNA: TGTGCCAGCAGCTACGGACTAGCGGGAGGCGAGCAGTACTTC

D: TRBD2
size: .
J: TRBJ2-7
V: TRBV6-5
CDR3: CASSYSGTSGVEQYF
DNA: TGTGCCAGCAGTTACTCCGGGACTAGCGGGGTCGAGCAGTACTTC

D: .
size: .
J: TRBJ2-1
V: TRBV14
CDR3: CASSQVWVNEQFF
DNA: TGTGCCAGCAGCCAAGTTTGGGTAAATGAGCAGTTCTTC

D: .
size: once
J: TRBJ2-7
V: TRBV4-1
CDR3: CASSQDGRSFDEQYF
DNA: TGCGCCAGCAGCCAAGATGGCAGGTCTTTCGACGAGCAGTACTTC

D: .
size: .
J: TRBJ1-1
V: TRBV13
CDR3: CASSPDPGGSTEAFF
DNA: TGTGCCAGCAGCCCGGACCCGGGAGGGAGCACTGAAGCTTTCTTT

D: .
size: .
J: TRBJ2-4
V: TRBV2
CDR3: CASSVLDRALGDIQYF
DNA: TGTGCCAGCAGTGTTCTCGACCGAGCCCTTGGGGACATTCAGTACTTC

D: .
size: .
J: TRBJ1-1
V: TRBV30
CDR3: CAWTRRTEAFF
DNA: TGTGCCTGGACCCGAAGGACTGAAGCTTTCTTT

D: TRBD1
size: .
J: TRBJ1-6
V: TRBV6-1
CDR3: CASVTGTENSPLHF
DNA: TGTGCCAGTGTAACCGGGACAGAGAATTCACCCCTCCACTTT

D: TRBD1
size: once
J: TRBJ2-5
V: TRBV7-9
CDR3: CASSLGVGTGDQETQYF
DNA: TGTGCCAGCAGCTTAGGCGTAGGGACAGGGGATCAAGAGACCCAGTACTTC

D: .
size: .
J: TRBJ2-6
V: TRBV10-2
CDR3: CASNEVSGANVLTF
DNA: TGCGCCAGCAATGAGGTCTCTGGGGCCAACGTCCTGACTTTC

D: .
size: .
J: TRBJ1-6
V: TRBV11-2
CDR3: CASSQSWDRLSSYNSPLHF
DNA: TGTGCCAGCAGCCAATCATGGGACCGTTTAAGCTCCTATAATTCACCCCTCCACTTT

D: .
size: .
J: TRBJ2-1
V: TRBV27
CDR3: CASRFAGTLYNEQFF
DNA: TGTGCCAGCAGATTCGCAGGGACTTTGTACAATGAGCAGTTCTTC

D: .
size: .
J: TRBJ1-4
V: TRBV4-1
CDR3: CASSPERGTTNEKLFF
DNA: TGCGCCAGCAGCCCAGAAAGGGGCACAACTAATGAAAAACTGTTTTTT

D: .
size: .
J: TRBJ1-2
V: TRBV6-1
CDR3: CASSDVAGTYTF
DNA: TGTGCCAGCAGTGATGTTGCAGGAACCTACACCTTC

D: .
size: .
J: TRBJ1-1
V: TRBV6-5
CDR3: CASSFGFGTEAFF
DNA: TGTGCCAGCAGTTTCGGTTTCGGGACTGAAGCTTTCTTT

D: .
size: .
J: TRBJ1-5
V: TRBV5-1
CDR3: CATPFVQDDSNQPQHF
DNA: TGCGCCACCCCGTTCGTACAGGACGATAGCAATCAGCCCCAGCATTTT

D: .
size: .
J: TRBJ1-4
V: TRBV27
CDR3: CASSVKSGRRNEKLFF
DNA: TGTGCCAGCAGTGTTAAGTCTGGACGGCGGAATGAAAAACTGTTTTTT

D: .
size: .
J: TRBJ2-7
V: TRBV27
CDR3: CASSLTPGSYEQYF
DNA: TGTGCCAGCAGTTTAACCCCAGGCTCCTACGAGCAGTACTTC

D: .
size: .
J: TRBJ2-7
V: TRBV7-9
CDR3: CASSLENYEQYF
DNA: TGTGCCAGCAGCTTAGAAAACTACGAGCAGTACTTC

D: TRBD2
size: once
J: TRBJ2-3
V: TRBV27
CDR3: CASSSPGGADTQYF
DNA: TGTGCCAGCAGTTCGCCGGGAGGAGCAGATACGCAGTATTTT

D: TRBD2
size: .
J: TRBJ2-1
V: TRBV30
CDR3: CAWRGGTSGTYNEQFF
DNA: TGTGCCTGGAGGGGGGGGACTAGCGGGACCTACAATGAGCAGTTCTTC

D: .
size: .
J: TRBJ2-7
V: TRBV29-1
CDR3: CSVAENYEQYF
DNA: TGCAGCGTGGCTGAGAACTACGAGCAGTACTTC

D: TRBD2
size: .
J: TRBJ2-7
V: TRBV6-5
CDR3: CASSSASGNPLYEQYF
DNA: TGTGCCAGCAGTTCAGCTAGCGGGAACCCTCTTTACGAGCAGTACTTC

D: .
size: .
J: TRBJ1-1
V: TRBV27
CDR3: CASSPNSMNTEAFF
DNA: TGTGCCAGCAGTCCAAACAGTATGAACACTGAAGCTTTCTTT

D: .
size: .
J: TRBJ2-7
V: TRBV4-1
CDR3: CASSQDPGIGFREQYF
DNA: TGCGCCAGCAGCCAAGACCCAGGGATTGGCTTTCGGGAGCAGTACTTC

D: .
size: .
J: TRBJ2-7
V: TRBV6-5
CDR3: CASSYRGQIYEQYF
DNA: TGTGCCAGCAGTTACCGTGGACAGATCTACGAGCAGTACTTC

D: .
size: .
J: TRBJ1-2
V: TRBV5-4
CDR3: CASSLGNYGYTF
DNA: TGTGCCAGCAGCTTGGGGAACTATGGCTACACCTTC

D: .
size: .
J: TRBJ2-7
V: TRBV30
CDR3: CAWSVSFEQGTSYEQYF
DNA: TGTGCCTGGAGTGTAAGCTTCGAACAGGGCACTTCCTACGAGCAGTACTTC

D: TRBD2
size: .
J: TRBJ2-1
V: TRBV6-6
CDR3: CASSYSGTSAYEQFF
DNA: TGTGCCAGCAGTTACTCTGGGACTAGCGCCTATGAGCAGTTCTTC

D: .
size: .
J: TRBJ1-2
V: TRBV6-5
CDR3: CASRVQGGYGYTF
DNA: TGTGCCAGCAGGGTACAGGGTGGCTATGGCTACACCTTC

D: .
size: .
J: TRBJ1-6
V: TRBV19
CDR3: CASSILGATNSPLHF
DNA: TGTGCCAGTAGTATATTAGGGGCGACAAATTCACCCCTCCACTTT

D: .
size: .
J: TRBJ2-1
V: TRBV4-1
CDR3: CASSQDRGGGYNEQFF
DNA: TGCGCCAGCAGCCAAGATCGGGGAGGGGGCTACAATGAGCAGTTCTTC

D: .
size: .
J: TRBJ1-1
V: TRBV29-1
CDR3: CSVWGSTEAFF
DNA: TGCAGCGTTTGGGGGAGCACTGAAGCTTTCTTT